The present T cell receptor (beta chain) was sequenced within a study of blood T cell repertoires in COVID-19 (dated by TCRdb to about 2020). The study in broad terms: Samples from collaborators originated in the United States, Italy and Spain and spanned both the acute and convalescent phases of COVID-19. Subjects who had been exposed to COVID-19, were actively infected with it, or had recovered from it provided the deeply sampled blood TCRbeta repertoires that made up the dataset. The samples were drawn from the first 160 participants of the ongoing ImmuneRACE study and from over 950 subjects provided by 6 global collaborators. The material from the prospective study consisted of cDNA or gDNA derived from T cells, B-cell-depleted T cells, or PBMCs. Where available, HLA class I and class II types were taken from metadata supplied by the sample provider and were not determined by assay-based typing. Sample metadata almost always included a de-identified subject ID, COVID-19 status, age in years and sex. The repertoires were released in a freely available public database intended as a resource for research on the immune response to SARS-CoV-2. Broad study findings and their caveats: Clinical and demographic metadata were provided uncurated, with the amount varying by source and participant.

Whole blood was collected in K2EDTA tubes by collaborating institutions according to the institutions' own protocols. For TCRbeta analysis, collaborators shipped samples in one of three forms: frozen whole blood, isolated PBMCs, or DNA extracted from either of those sample types. TCRbeta CDR3 regions were amplified from genomic DNA by means of the immunoSEQ Assay, a bias-controlled multiplex PCR. The authors' pipeline ran thus. Within the assay, amplification of reference gene primers was used to estimate how many nucleated cells each sample contained. To quantify the absolute abundance of each unique TCRbeta CDR3 rearrangement, sequence reads were collapsed and filtered. For each sample, productive Simpson clonality was calculated as the square root of Simpson's diversity index over productive rearrangements. In TCRdb, the immuneACCESS table is reduced to in-frame sequences with V and J assigned. These tables do not hold every clone; where another copy was compared, an unresolved V gene accounts for under half, and the others remain unexplained. The D gene and trimming were derived from the DNA, and the V and J assignments and clone size from that table. Recorded for this sample are 70,000 to 90,000 clones; 84% of them occurred a single time. Roughly 10% of the sample is taken by the ten largest.

In regard to this clone: Its antigen is unknown. Per-base quality was not reported, and no clone a single base away is much larger than it.

The cysteine opens and the phenylalanine closes a CDR3 of 13 amino acids. The only DNA kept is the CDR3, 39 bases in frame from the first base. In the germline V gene (reference sequence), CDR1 corresponds to SGHAT and CDR2 to FQDESV. Cut back by 5 bases and 6 bases, the V and J ends lie 13 bases apart. This TCR was recovered from a human donor in a cohort sampled during active COVID-19. Sequenced material: peripheral blood. The chain is assembled from TRBV11-1 and TRBJ1-2; a tentative D match to TRBD1 spans 6 bases. This receptor carries the CDR3 CASSTDHRDGYTF. At the DNA level, the sequence is TGTGCCAGCAGCACCGATCACAGGGATGGCTACACCTTC.